This T cell receptor (beta chain) came from a study of radiation and T cells in renal cell carcinoma. Across the study: Nephrectomy followed 15 Gy stereotactic body radiation by 4 weeks.

Worth noting for this clone: The antigen remains undetermined.

The ends were cut back, 4 bases at V and 4 bases at J, with 13 bases in the middle. Germline V gives CDR1 SGHRS, CDR2 YFSETQ. There are 14 residues in the CDR3. General study results and limits: From baseline, blood top tumor clonotypes peaked at 2 weeks post-radiation.

Regarding time point: blood 2 weeks post-SBRT. This sample's treatment: 15 Gy SBRT to primary tumor, nephrectomy 4 weeks later. This renal cell carcinoma was of the clear cell type. Assay: immunoSEQ multiplex PCR; the TCRdb copy retains only in-frame clones and omits some. The table lists tens of thousands of clones, approximately 83% of them singletons. Sequenced material: blood, taken from a patient whose treatment included radiotherapy and nephrectomy. The clonotype originates from a woman between 45 and 65 years old with renal cell carcinoma. The chain joins TRBV5-1 to TRBJ2-3; no clear D. This CDR3 reads CASSPFGPPDTQYF. Written as DNA, the CDR3 is TGCGCCAGCAGCCCCTTTGGCCCCCCAGATACGCAGTATTTT.